This T cell receptor beta chain stems from a study of neurological immune-mediated disorders. Time point noted: longitudinal time-point 3. Healthy control samples came from blood bank volunteers in Maryland, USA. The unsorted libraries were produced from 2 million PBMCs held at -80 C. This clonotype was detected ten times or more. Its antigen is unidentified. Notes on the study in general: Expansion of TCR clones was greatest in HTLV-1-associated myelopathy and smallest in multiple sclerosis, where it fell below that of healthy controls.

Each TCR transcript was tagged with a 10-nucleotide random UMI during 5'RACE. Each CDR3 protein is one row after TCRdb ran MiXCR on the 5' RACE reads. The table shows approximately 50,000 distinct CDR3 sequences, with roughly 8% occurring only once. The source of this sequence is a woman in her thirties or forties in good health. The sample was PBMCs.

As DNA, the CDR3 is TGCGCCAGCAGCTTGGAACAGGGGGCAGGCTACGAGCAGTACTTC. Translated: CASSLEQGAGYEQYF. This rearrangement joins TRBV5-1 to TRBJ2-7, with 9 bases that match TRBD1. V shed 0 bases and J 3 bases; nucleotides not matched to a gene: 4. The CDR3 has 15 residues. Germline CDR1 SGHRS, CDR2 YFSETQ.